A selection of T cell receptor beta chains follows, all from one sample in a study of Tregs in tolerant kidney transplant recipients. Repertoires were generated with immunoSEQ multiplex PCR, while TCRdb's copy carries only in-frame clones and drops some. The sample consists of tens of thousands of clones, 80% to 90% of them appearing once. The sequencing used CD4+ T cells from blood (PBMCs), collected 6 months after the transplant. Receptor source: a human patient who received a combined kidney and bone marrow transplant. A share of the T cells may be of graft donor origin. CDR3s include the opening cysteine and the closing phenylalanine or tryptophan. A D gene is named only where the DNA matches it firmly. Clone size, where shown, is once, few, many, or a class for clones that have expanded.

.	TRBV21-1	16	TRBJ2-7	.	TGTGCCAGCAGCAATTACGGGACAGCCTCTTCCTACGAGCAGTACTTC	CASSNYGTASSYEQYF
.	TRBV4-2	16	TRBJ2-4	TRBD2	TGTGCCAGCAGCCAAGCCGTGGGGGGGGGAATGCACATTCAGTACTTC	CASSQAVGGGMHIQYF
.	TRBV18	15	TRBJ1-1	.	TGTGCCAGCTCACCTGTAGCCCAATCCTCGGCTGAAGCTTTCTTT	CASSPVAQSSAEAFF
.	TRBV4-1	17	TRBJ2-5	TRBD2	TGCGCCAGCAGCCAAGCCCCTAGCGGGAAGGGTCGAGAGACCCAGTACTTC	CASSQAPSGKGRETQYF
.	TRBV1	15	TRBJ2-7	.	TGCACCAGCAGCGACCGCCCGGGACTAGCGGACGAGCAGTACTTC	CTSSDRPGLADEQYF
.	TRBV19	17	TRBJ2-1	.	TGTGCCAGTCGCCCAAGGGGGCAGCGGGAGACATACAATGAGCAGTTCTTC	CASRPRGQRETYNEQFF
.	TRBV11-3	15	TRBJ2-1	.	TGTGCCAGCACCACGGGACTGCCCCGGAGCAATGAGCAGTTCTTC	CASTTGLPRSNEQFF
once	TRBV13	16	TRBJ2-2	TRBD2	TGTGCCAGCAGCTTAGGGGGACTAGGACTCACCGGGGAGCTGTTTTTT	CASSLGGLGLTGELFF
.	TRBV4-2	12	TRBJ2-3	TRBD1	TGTGCCAGCAGCCTGAGGGGGCTTACGCAGTATTTT	CASSLRGLTQYF
.	TRBV9	15	TRBJ2-7	TRBD2	TGTGCCAGCAGCGTAGATCCGGGGGGGGGATACGAGCAGTACTTC	CASSVDPGGGYEQYF
.	TRBV28	14	TRBJ2-2	.	TGTGCCAGCAGTTTAATCAGGGAGGACGGGGAGCTGTTTTTT	CASSLIREDGELFF
.	TRBV5-1	17	TRBJ2-1	TRBD2	TGCGCCAGCAGCACCGGGACTAGCGGCCTCTCCTACAATGAGCAGTTCTTC	CASSTGTSGLSYNEQFF
.	TRBV7-3	19	TRBJ2-1	TRBD2	TGTGCCAGCAGCTTATGGGATCGGTGGGAGGGCCTCTCGGGCAATGAGCAGTTCTTC	CASSLWDRWEGLSGNEQFF
.	TRBV7-8	14	TRBJ1-5	TRBD1	TGTGCCAGCAGCTTACAGGGGGCTATTCAGCCCCAGCATTTT	CASSLQGAIQPQHF
.	TRBV7-8	15	TRBJ2-1	.	TGTGCCAGCAGCCCCCGGCGGGCCCCCCCTTATGAGCAGTTCTTC	CASSPRRAPPYEQFF
.	TRBV29-1	13	TRBJ2-3	.	TGCAGCGTTGAAGTAGACGGGACAGATACGCAGTATTTT	CSVEVDGTDTQYF
.	TRBV7-2	18	TRBJ2-7	.	TGTGCCAGCAGCTTAGCGAGTTCGGTTGCGGGGAAAACCTACGAGCAGTACTTC	CASSLASSVAGKTYEQYF
.	TRBV28	14	TRBJ1-1	.	TGTGCCAGCAGTGCGGACCCTTCGGGAACTGAAGCTTTCTTT	CASSADPSGTEAFF
.	TRBV11-3	13	TRBJ1-1	.	TGTGCCAGCAGCTTAGATGCGGGGGCTGAAGCTTTCTTT	CASSLDAGAEAFF
.	TRBV7-8	15	TRBJ1-5	TRBD1	TGTGCCAGCAGCGACCGGGACAGGGGCGGTCAGCCCCAGCATTTT	CASSDRDRGGQPQHF
once	TRBV19	15	TRBJ1-2	TRBD1	TGTGCCAGTAGTATTTCGGGACAGGGGAGTTTTGGCTACACCTTC	CASSISGQGSFGYTF
few	TRBV19	13	TRBJ2-7	TRBD1	TGTGCCAGTAAAGGGGACAGGTCGCGCGAGCAGTACTTC	CASKGDRSREQYF
.	TRBV7-9	18	TRBJ1-1	TRBD1	TGTGCCAGCAGCAACATTTTAGCGACAGGGGCCCCCTACACTGAAGCTTTCTTT	CASSNILATGAPYTEAFF
.	TRBV10-2	18	TRBJ2-7	TRBD1	TGCGCCAGCAGTGAGGGACAGGGGGGCTTGAGGATTACCTACGAGCAGTACTTC	CASSEGQGGLRITYEQYF
.	TRBV7-9	12	TRBJ2-5	.	TGTGCCAGCAGCTATACGGTAGAGACCCAGTACTTC	CASSYTVETQYF
.	TRBV5-1	13	TRBJ2-7	.	TGCGCCAGCAGCTTGGTGAGGACAGACGAGCAGTACTTC	CASSLVRTDEQYF
.	TRBV5-1	16	TRBJ2-7	TRBD2	TGCGCCAGCAGCATTTCGTCGGCTAGCGGGAGCTACGAGCAGTACTTC	CASSISSASGSYEQYF
.	TRBV4-1	15	TRBJ2-7	.	TGCGCCAGCAGCCAAGAGTTGGCGGGAACGGGCGAGCAGTACTTC	CASSQELAGTGEQYF
.	TRBV5-1	14	TRBJ2-1	.	TGCGCCAGCAGCTTGGCCTGGGTCGGGGATGAGCAGTTCTTC	CASSLAWVGDEQFF
.	TRBV6-1	15	TRBJ2-4	.	TGTGCCAGCAGTCAGATGGGACAAACTAAAAACATTCAGTACTTC	CASSQMGQTKNIQYF
.	TRBV11-2	15	TRBJ1-1	TRBD1	TGTGCCAGCAGCTTAGCCGGACAGGGAAACACTGAAGCTTTCTTT	CASSLAGQGNTEAFF
.	TRBV5-1	16	TRBJ1-2	.	TGCGCCAGCAGCTTGGTACAGGGAGCAGCTATCTATGGCTACACCTTC	CASSLVQGAAIYGYTF